Sequencing of this T cell receptor (beta chain) was carried out in a study of shared T cell receptors in the human thymus. V lost 3 bases to trimming and J lost 2 bases, with 11 bases between them. CDR1 and CDR2 (germline): SGHAT, FQNNGV. CDR3 size: 15 residues. Clones were read by immunoSEQ multiplex PCR, and TCRdb kept only the in-frame ones, dropping some. The sample records 700,000 or so clones, 80% to 90% being singletons. In addition, the sample was reused for a study of human thymus T cells. This second report adds: During corrective heart surgery, resections were taken, and the thymus tissue came from them. Related research reported highly overlapping thymic repertoires among unrelated individuals.

The sequence came from a girl under three years old with a congenital heart defect. The V call is TRBV11-2, the J call TRBJ2-1; possibly TRBD1 for D (6 bases). Sequences were obtained from thymocytes. CDR3 sequence (DNA): TGTGCCAGCAGCTTTACAGGGAACGCCTACAATGAGCAGTTCTTC. As protein: CASSFTGNAYNEQFF.